This T cell receptor beta chain was obtained from a study of blood T cell repertoires in COVID-19. Study details: Both acute and convalescent COVID-19 samples were obtained from the United States, Italy and Spain.

The method was immunoSEQ multiplex PCR; TCRdb's version includes in-frame clones alone and lacks a portion of them. The table includes over 45,000 clones, about three quarters detected once. This CDR3 is 13 amino acids long. CDR1 and CDR2 from the germline V gene are KGHDR and SFDVKD. The V end was cut by 6 bases, the J end by 1 base, with 8 bases between. This clone was observed once. The TCR was taken from a human donor with active or convalescent COVID-19. The donor label of this sample is uncertain. The rearrangement links TRBV24-1 to TRBJ1-1, with D perhaps matching TRBD1 (5 bases). The source material was peripheral blood. In DNA, the CDR3 is TGTGCCACCAGTCCGGGGGAGAACACTGAAGCTTTCTTT. It translates to CATSPGENTEAFF.